The T cell receptor beta chain under discussion was sequenced for a study of blood T cells in healthy people across ages. Study-level findings and limits: Older individuals had lower TCR beta diversity per million T cells (the decline was roughly linear). TCR beta diversity correlated strongly with naive T cell percentage.

Comment on this clonotype: Its antigen is not known.

A second about 7 to 12 cycle PCR used barcoded and J-beta primers. TCRdb re-analysed the 5' RACE reads in MiXCR, keeping a single row per CDR3 protein. The sample carries about 1.4 million distinct CDR3 sequences, around 59% recorded once. Sample: blood. The source of this sequence is a man aged 18-30 years in good health.

The CDR3 coding sequence is TGTGCCAGCAGAAGGACAGGGGCCCTAAACACCGGGGAGCTGTTTTTT. This translates into CASRRTGALNTGELFF. The J gene is TRBJ2-2, the V gene TRBV11-2; 9 positions agree with TRBD1. The CDR3 consists of 16 residues. Unmatched junction bases numbered 7, after V lost 6 bases and J lost 2 bases. Germline V gene sequence: CDR1 SGHAT, CDR2 FQNNGV.